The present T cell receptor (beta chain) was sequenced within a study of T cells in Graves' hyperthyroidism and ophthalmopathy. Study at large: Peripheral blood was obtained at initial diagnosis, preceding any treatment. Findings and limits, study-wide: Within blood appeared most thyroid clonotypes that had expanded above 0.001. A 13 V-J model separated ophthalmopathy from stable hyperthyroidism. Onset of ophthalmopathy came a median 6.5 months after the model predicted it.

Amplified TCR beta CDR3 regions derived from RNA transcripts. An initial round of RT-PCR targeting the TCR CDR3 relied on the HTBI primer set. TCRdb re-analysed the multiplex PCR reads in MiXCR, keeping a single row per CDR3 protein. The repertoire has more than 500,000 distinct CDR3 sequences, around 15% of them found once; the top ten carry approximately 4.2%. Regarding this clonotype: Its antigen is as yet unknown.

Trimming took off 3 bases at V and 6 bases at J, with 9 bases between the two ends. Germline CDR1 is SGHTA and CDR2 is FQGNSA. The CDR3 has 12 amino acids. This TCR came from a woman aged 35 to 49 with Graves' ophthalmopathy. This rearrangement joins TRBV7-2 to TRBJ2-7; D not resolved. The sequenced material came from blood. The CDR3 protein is CASSFLRSEQYF. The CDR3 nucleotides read TGTGCCAGCAGCTTCCTAAGATCCGAGCAGTACTTC.